This T cell receptor (beta chain) is from a study of shared clonotypes between healthy human individuals. Study information: The study used three CD4 naive, three CD4 memory, two CD8 naive and one CD8 memory plate per donor.

As for this clone: Its antigen is undetermined.

Deep was the level used in running the assay. Clones were read by immunoSEQ multiplex PCR, and TCRdb kept only the in-frame ones, dropping some. The repertoire holds under 1,100,000 clones, with about 75% as singletons. The CDR3 is 13 residues long. Germline V gene sequence: CDR1 LGHNA, CDR2 YSLEER. V was trimmed by 1 base and J by 7 bases, leaving 10 bases between them. CD45RA+ naive and CD45RA-negative memory subsets were separated from CD4+ cells. General observations from the study: What naive subsets generally showed was a larger estimated richness than memory subsets showed.

The sequence was collected from a man between 18 and 29 years old in good health. The chain has TRBV4-3 and TRBJ1-1, with D possibly being TRBD1 (5 bases). Sequenced sample: memory CD4+ T cells sorted from blood. Subset indicated: CD45RA-negative fraction. The CDR3 here is CASSQVRDSEAFF. CDR3 DNA: TGCGCCAGCAGCCAAGTCCGAGACAGTGAAGCTTTCTTT.